The subject of this entry is one TCR beta chain. The table came from immunoSEQ multiplex PCR; TCRdb's copy has only in-frame clones and leaves some out. The sample has 97,000 or so clones, approximately 90% seen once; the top ten hold around 3.9%. These data are taken from a study of cytomegalovirus exposure and HLA in healthy donors. Study context: The approximately 110 validation repertoires were reported in a later analysis to have been generated on the same platform as the roughly 680 first-cohort repertoires.

Sequencing used PBMCs. The sequence was collected from a woman aged 30 to 39 in good health and CMV-seronegative.

The CDR3, as DNA: TGTGCCAGCAGTTCAGGGGTGACCGGCTATGGCTACACCTTC. The encoded protein is CASSSGVTGYGYTF. The chain uses TRBV28 and TRBJ1-2; TRBD1 is a possible D gene (6 bases). Deletions cut 4 bases from V and 4 bases from J, with 13 bases between. There are 14 residues in the CDR3. Germline CDR1 reads MDHEN; CDR2 reads SYDVKM.